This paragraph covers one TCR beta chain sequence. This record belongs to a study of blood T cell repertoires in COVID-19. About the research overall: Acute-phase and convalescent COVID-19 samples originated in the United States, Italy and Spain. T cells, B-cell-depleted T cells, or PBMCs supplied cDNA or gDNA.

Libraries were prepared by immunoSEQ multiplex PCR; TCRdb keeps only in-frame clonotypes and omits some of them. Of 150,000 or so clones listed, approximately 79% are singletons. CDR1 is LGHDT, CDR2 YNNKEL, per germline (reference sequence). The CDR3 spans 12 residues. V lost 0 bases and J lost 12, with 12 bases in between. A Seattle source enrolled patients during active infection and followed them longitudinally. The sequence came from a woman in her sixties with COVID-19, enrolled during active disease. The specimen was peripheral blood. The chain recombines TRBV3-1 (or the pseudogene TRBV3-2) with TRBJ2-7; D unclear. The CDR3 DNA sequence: TGTGCCAGCAGCCAAGATCGGCGGCTCCTGTACGTC. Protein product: CASSQDRRLLYV.